This TCR beta chain was found in a study of T cells after yellow fever vaccination. Germline V lookup: CDR1 KGHSH, CDR2 LQKENI. CDR3 length equals 16 residues. With 3 bases removed from V and 0 bases from J, the gap between germline ends came to 14 bases. TCRdb fed the 5' RACE reads into MiXCR, producing one record per CDR3 protein. The repertoire has approximately 160,000 distinct CDR3 sequences, 9.3% of them found once; the top ten carry roughly a third. The TCR was taken from a man in his late teens or twenties who received the YFV17D yellow fever vaccine. The sample consisted of CD8+ T cells sorted from PBMCs, taken 45 days after the yellow fever booster vaccination. The V and J genes are TRBV18 and TRBJ1-1; maybe TRBD1 (5 bases). CDR3 residues: CASSPRARAVNTEAFF. CDR3 DNA: TGTGCCAGCTCACCCAGGGCCAGGGCGGTGAACACTGAAGCTTTCTTT.